This T cell receptor beta chain was sequenced for a study of blood T cells in healthy people across ages. With a J-beta primer mix and a sample-barcoded 5' primer, a second PCR ran about 7 to 12 cycles. Tagging of each cDNA molecule was performed by a template-switch adaptor with 12 random nucleotides. Every sample produced at least 2.5 million CDR3-containing paired-end reads. TCRdb redid the calling of the 5' RACE reads with MiXCR, one entry per CDR3 protein. There are approximately 1.5 million distinct CDR3 sequences in the sample; 30% to 40% occur only once, and approximately 10% lies in the top ten. CDR1 is SGHTA, CDR2 FQGNSA, per germline. The CDR3 is made up of 15 amino acids. Trimming took off 5 bases at V and 2 bases at J, with 15 bases between the two ends. For every donor, a draw yielded 9.5 to 10 milliliters of peripheral blood.

V is TRBV7-2 and J is TRBJ2-5, with D hard to call. The receptor's source is a woman aged 25 to 39 in good health. The sample was blood. CDR3 in amino acids: CASSRAGRRQETQYF. CDR3 coding DNA: TGTGCCAGCAGCCGAGCCGGACGGAGACAAGAGACCCAGTACTTC.